The 4 T cell receptor beta chains below come from one sample, sequenced in a study of identifying expanded T cells in peripheral blood. Clones were sequenced by immunoSEQ multiplex PCR, and TCRdb holds only the in-frame ones, with some missing. The sample holds 85,000 to 120,000 clones, more than 70% seen once. Sequenced: blood. The receptors stem from a person between 18 and 70 years old in good health.

The chain has TRBV28 and TRBJ2-7; possibly TRBD1 or TRBD2 for D (5 bases each). The CDR3 sequence is 12 residues long. The V end lost 3 bases, the J end lost 9 bases, and 12 bases lay between the germline ends. In germline, CDR1 is MDHEN, CDR2 SYDVKM. CDR3: CASSLNRDGQYF. CDR3 DNA: TGTGCCAGCAGTTTGAATCGGGACGGGCAGTACTTC.

The chain joins TRBV15 to TRBJ1-1; no clear D. This CDR3 spans 17 amino acids. Germline V CDR1 and CDR2: LNHNV, YYDKDF (reference sequence). Between the trimmed V and J ends, which lost 0 bases and 0 bases, there was a span of 14 bases. CDR3: CATSRDTRALMNTEAFF. In nucleotides, the CDR3 is TGTGCCACCAGCAGAGATACCAGAGCTCTTATGAACACTGAAGCTTTCTTT.

CDR3 DNA: TGTGCCAGCAGCTTAGATAGGGCCCGGGGCTATGGCTACACCTTC. It specifies CASSLDRARGYGYTF. This rearrangement joins TRBV11-2 to TRBJ1-2; D unclear. The CDR3 loop spans 15 amino acids. Germline values: CDR1 SGHAT, CDR2 FQNNGV. V was clipped by 0 bases and J by 4 bases, with 12 bases between them.

The chain has TRBV10-3 and TRBJ2-1; TRBD2 is a possible D gene (5 bases). The germline CDR1 and CDR2 sequences are ENHRY and SYGVKD. The CDR3 loop spans 16 amino acids. V was trimmed by 3 bases and J by 2 bases, leaving 14 bases between them. The CDR3 sequence is CAISDVLVSPYNEQFF. CDR3 DNA sequence: TGTGCCATCAGTGACGTACTAGTCTCCCCCTACAATGAGCAGTTCTTC.